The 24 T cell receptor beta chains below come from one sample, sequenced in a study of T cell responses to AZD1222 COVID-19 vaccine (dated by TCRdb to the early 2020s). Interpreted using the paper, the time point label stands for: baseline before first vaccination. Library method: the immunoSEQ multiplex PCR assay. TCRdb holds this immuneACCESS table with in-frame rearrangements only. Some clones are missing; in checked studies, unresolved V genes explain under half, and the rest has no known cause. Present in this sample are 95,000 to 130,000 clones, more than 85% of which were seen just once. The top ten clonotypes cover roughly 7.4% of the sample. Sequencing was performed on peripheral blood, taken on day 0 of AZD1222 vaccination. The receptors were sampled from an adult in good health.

The CDR3 spells CASRRLAGGIDVAKNIQYF. The DNA of the CDR3 is TGTGCCAGCAGGAGACTAGCGGGAGGGATCGATGTAGCCAAAAACATTCAGTACTTC. The chain is built from TRBV2 and TRBJ2-4, with TRBD2 identical over 14 bases. The V segment lost 6 bases and the J segment 0 bases; nucleotides outside the gene matches: 10. CDR1 is SNHLY, CDR2 FYNNEI, per germline. The CDR3 is 19 residues long.

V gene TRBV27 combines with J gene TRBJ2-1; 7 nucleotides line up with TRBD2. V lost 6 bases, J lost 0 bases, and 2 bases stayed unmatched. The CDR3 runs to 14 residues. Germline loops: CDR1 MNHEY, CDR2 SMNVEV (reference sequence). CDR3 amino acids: CASSGRSSYNEQFF. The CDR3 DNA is TGTGCCAGCAGCGGGAGGAGCTCCTACAATGAGCAGTTCTTC.

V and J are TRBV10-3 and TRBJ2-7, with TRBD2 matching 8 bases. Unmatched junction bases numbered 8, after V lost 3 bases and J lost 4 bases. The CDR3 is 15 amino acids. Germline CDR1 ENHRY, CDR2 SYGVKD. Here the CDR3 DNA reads TGTGCCATCAGTGATGATGGCGGGAGGTTATACGAGCAGTACTTC. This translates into CAISDDGGRLYEQYF.

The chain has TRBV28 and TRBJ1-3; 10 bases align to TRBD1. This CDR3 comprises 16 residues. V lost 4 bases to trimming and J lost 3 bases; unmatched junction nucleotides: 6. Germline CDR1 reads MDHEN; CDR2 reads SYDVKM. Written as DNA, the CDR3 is TGTGCCAGCAGTTCAACCGGGACAGGGGTTGGAAACACCATATATTTT. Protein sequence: CASSSTGTGVGNTIYF. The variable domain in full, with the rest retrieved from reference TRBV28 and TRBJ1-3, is DVKVTQSSRYLVKRTGEKVFLECVQDMDHENMFWYRQDPGLGLRLIYFSYDVKMKEKGDIPEGYSVSREKKERFSLILESASTNQTSMYLCASSSTGTGVGNTIYFGEGSWLTVV.

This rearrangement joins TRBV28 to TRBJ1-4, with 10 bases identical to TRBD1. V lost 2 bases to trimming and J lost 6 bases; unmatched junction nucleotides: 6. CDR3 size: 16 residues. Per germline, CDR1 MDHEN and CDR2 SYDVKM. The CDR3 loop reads CASSLAGTGVYEKLFF. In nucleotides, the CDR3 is TGTGCCAGCAGTTTAGCCGGGACAGGGGTCTATGAAAAACTGTTTTTT.

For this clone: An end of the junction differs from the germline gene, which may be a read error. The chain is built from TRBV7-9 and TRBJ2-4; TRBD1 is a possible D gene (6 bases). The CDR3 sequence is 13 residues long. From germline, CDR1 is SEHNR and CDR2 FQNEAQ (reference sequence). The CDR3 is CASSLGLRQDPDF. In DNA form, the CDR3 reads TGTGCCAGCAGCTTAGGTCTGAGACAGGATCCGGACTTC. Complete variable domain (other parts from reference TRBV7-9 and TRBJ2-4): DTGVSQNPRHKITKRGQNVTFRCDPISEHNRLYWYRQTLGQGPEFLTYFQNEAQLEKSRLLSDRFSAERPKGSFSTLEIQRTEQGDSAMYLCASSLGLRQDPDFGAGTRLSVL.

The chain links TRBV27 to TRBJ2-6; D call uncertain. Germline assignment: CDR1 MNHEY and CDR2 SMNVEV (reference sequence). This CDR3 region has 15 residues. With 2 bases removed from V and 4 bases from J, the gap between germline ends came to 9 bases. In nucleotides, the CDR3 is TGTGCCAGCAGTTTAGTCTTCCGGGGGGCCAACGTCCTGACTTTC. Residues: CASSLVFRGANVLTF.

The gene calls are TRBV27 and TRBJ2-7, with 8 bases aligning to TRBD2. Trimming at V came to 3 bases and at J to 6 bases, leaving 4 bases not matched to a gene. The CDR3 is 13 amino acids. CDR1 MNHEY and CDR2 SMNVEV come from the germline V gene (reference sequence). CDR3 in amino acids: CASSFGGASEQYF. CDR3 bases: TGTGCCAGCAGTTTCGGGGGGGCCAGCGAGCAGTACTTC.

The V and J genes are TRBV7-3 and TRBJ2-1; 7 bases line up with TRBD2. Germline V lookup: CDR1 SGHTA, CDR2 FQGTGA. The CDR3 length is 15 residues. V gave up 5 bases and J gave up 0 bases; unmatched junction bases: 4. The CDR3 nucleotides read TGTGCCAGCAGCGGCGGGAGAAGCTCCTACAATGAGCAGTTCTTC. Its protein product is CASSGGRSSYNEQFF.

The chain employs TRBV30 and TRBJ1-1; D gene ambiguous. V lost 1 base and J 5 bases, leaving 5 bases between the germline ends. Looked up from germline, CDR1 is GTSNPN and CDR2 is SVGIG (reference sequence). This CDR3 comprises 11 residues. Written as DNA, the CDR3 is TGTGCCTGGAGTGACGGAACTGAAGCTTTCTTT. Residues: CAWSDGTEAFF. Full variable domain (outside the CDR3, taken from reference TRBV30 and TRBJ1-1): SQTIHQWPATLVQPVGSPLSLECTVEGTSNPNLYWYRQAAGRGLQLLFYSVGIGQISSEVPQNLSASRPQDRQFILSSKKLLLSDSGFYLCAWSDGTEAFFGQGTRLTVV.

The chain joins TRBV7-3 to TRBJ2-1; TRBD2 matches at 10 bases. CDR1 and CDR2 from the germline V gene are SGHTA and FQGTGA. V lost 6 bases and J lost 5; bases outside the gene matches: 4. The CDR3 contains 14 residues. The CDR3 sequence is CASRAGGLDNEQFF. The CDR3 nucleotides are TGTGCCAGCAGAGCGGGGGGGCTCGACAATGAGCAGTTCTTC.

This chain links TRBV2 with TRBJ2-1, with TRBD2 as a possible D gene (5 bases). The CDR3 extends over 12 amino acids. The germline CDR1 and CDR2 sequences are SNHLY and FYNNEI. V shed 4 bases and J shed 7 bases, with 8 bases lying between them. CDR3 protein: CASSGSGNEQFF. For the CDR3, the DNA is TGTGCCAGCAGTGGCTCGGGGAATGAGCAGTTCTTC.

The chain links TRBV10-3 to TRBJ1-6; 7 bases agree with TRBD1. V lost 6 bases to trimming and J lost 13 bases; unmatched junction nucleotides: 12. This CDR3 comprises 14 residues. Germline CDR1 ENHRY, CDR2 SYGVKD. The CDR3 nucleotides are TGTGCCATCAGCTCCGGGACAGAGCCGTCCCCCCTCCACTTT. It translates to CAISSGTEPSPLHF.

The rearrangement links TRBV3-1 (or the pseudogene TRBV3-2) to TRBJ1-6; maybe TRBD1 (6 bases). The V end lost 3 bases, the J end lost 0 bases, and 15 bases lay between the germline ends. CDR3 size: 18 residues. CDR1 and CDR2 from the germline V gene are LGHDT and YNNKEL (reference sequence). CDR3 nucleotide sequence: TGTGCCAGCAGCCACTCCGTGGAGGACAGCTCCTATAATTCACCCCTCCACTTT. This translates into CASSHSVEDSSYNSPLHF.

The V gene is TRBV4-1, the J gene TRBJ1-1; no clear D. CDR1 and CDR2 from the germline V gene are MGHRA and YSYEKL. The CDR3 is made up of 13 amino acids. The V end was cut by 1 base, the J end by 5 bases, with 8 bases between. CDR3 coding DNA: TGCGCCAGCAGCCAAGGAAGAGTGACTGAAGCTTTCTTT. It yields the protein CASSQGRVTEAFF.

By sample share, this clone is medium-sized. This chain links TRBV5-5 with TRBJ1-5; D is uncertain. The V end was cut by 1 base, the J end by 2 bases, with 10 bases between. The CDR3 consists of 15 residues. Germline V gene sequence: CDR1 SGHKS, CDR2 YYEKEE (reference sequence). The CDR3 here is CASSLWGEGNQPQHF. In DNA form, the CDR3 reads TGTGCCAGCAGCTTGTGGGGAGAGGGCAATCAGCCCCAGCATTTT.

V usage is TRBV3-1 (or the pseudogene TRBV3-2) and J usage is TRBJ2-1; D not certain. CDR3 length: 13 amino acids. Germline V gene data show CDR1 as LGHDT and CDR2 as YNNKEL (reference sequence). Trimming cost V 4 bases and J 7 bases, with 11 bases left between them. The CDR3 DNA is TGTGCCAGCAGCCTTTCAAGGAGTAATGAGCAGTTCTTC. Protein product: CASSLSRSNEQFF.

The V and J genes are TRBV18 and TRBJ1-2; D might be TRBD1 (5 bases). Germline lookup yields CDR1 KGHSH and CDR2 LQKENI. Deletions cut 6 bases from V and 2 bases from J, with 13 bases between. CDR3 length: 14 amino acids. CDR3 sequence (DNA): TGTGCCAGCTCCCCAGCGGGACTAAACTATGGCTACACCTTC. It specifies CASSPAGLNYGYTF.

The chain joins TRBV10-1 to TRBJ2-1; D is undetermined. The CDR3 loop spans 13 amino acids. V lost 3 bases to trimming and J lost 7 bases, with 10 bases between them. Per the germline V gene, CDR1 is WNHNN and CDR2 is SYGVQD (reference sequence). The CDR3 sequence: CASSDWGPNEQFF. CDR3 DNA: TGCGCCAGCAGTGATTGGGGTCCGAATGAGCAGTTCTTC.

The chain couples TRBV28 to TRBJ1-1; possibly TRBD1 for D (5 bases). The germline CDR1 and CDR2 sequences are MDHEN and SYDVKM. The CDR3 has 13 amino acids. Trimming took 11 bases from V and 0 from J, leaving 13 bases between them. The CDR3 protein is CAGRGKLNTEAFF. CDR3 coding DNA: TGTGCCGGAAGGGGCAAACTGAACACTGAAGCTTTCTTT.

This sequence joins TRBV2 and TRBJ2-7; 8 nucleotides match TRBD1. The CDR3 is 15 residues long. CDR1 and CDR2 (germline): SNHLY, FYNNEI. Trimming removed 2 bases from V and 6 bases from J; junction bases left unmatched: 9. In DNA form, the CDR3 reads TGTGCCAGCAGTGAACGGGGCCAGGGGGCTGTCGAGCAGTACTTC. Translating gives CASSERGQGAVEQYF.

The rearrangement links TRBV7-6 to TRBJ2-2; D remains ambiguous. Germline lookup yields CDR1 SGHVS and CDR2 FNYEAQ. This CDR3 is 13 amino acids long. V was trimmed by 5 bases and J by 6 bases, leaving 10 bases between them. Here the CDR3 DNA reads TGTGCCAGCAGCCTCGGCAGCCCCGGGGAGCTGTTTTTT. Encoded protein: CASSLGSPGELFF. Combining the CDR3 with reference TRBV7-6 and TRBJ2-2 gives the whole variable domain GAGVSQSPRYKVTKRGQDVALRCDPISGHVSLYWYRQALGQGPEFLTYFNYEAQQDKSGLPNDRFSAERPEGSISTLTIQRTEQRDSAMYRCASSLGSPGELFFGEGSRLTVL.

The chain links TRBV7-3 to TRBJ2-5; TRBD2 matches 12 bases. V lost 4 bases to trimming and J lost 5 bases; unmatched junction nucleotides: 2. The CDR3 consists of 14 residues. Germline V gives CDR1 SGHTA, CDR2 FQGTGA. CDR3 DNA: TGTGCCAGCAGCTCGACTAGCGGGGGTGAGACCCAGTACTTC. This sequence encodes CASSSTSGGETQYF.

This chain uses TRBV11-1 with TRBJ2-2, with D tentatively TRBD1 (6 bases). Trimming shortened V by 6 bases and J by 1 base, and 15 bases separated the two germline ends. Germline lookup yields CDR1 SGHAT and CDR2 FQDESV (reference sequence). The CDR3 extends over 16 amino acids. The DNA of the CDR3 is TGTGCCAGCAGTCTACCTATGACAGGGAACACCGGGGAGCTGTTTTTT. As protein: CASSLPMTGNTGELFF. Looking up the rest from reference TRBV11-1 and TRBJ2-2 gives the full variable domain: EAEVAQSPRYKITEKSQAVAFWCDPISGHATLYWYRQILGQGPELLVQFQDESVVDDSQLPKDRFSAERLKGVDSTLKIQPAELGDSAMYLCASSLPMTGNTGELFFGEGSRLTVL.